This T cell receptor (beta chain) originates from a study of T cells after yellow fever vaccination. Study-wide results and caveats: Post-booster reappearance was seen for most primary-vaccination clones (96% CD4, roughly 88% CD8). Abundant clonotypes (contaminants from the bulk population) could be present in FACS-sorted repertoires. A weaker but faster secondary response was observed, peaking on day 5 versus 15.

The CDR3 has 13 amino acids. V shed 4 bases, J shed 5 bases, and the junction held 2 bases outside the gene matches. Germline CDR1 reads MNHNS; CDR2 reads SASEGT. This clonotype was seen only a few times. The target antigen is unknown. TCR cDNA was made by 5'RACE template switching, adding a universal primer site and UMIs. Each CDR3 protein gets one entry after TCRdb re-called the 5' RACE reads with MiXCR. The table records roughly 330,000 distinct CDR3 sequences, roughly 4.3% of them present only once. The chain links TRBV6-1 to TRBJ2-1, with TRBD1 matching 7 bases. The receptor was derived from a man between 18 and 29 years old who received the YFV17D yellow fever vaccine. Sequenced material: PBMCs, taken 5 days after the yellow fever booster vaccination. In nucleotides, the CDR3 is TGTGCCAGCAGTGTCACAGGGGACAATGAGCAGTTCTTC. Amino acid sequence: CASSVTGDNEQFF.